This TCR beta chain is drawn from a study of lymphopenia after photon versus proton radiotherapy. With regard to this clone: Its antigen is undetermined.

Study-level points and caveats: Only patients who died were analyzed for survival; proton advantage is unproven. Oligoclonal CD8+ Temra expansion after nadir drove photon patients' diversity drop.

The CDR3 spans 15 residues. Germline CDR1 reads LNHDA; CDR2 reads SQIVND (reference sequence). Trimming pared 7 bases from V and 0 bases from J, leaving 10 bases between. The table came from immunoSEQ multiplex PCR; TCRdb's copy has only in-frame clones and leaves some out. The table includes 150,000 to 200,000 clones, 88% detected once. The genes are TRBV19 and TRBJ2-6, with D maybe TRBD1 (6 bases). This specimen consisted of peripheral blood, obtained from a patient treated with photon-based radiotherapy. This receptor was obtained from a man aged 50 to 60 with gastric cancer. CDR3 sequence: CASKGVSSGANVLTF. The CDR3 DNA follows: TGTGCCAGTAAGGGGGTGAGCTCTGGGGCCAACGTCCTGACTTTC.